This TCR beta chain appears in the sequencing data of a study of blood T cell repertoires in COVID-19. V trimming: 2 bases; J trimming: 4 bases; junction bases outside the gene matches: 8. This CDR3 has 15 amino acids. Germline V gene lookup returns CDR1 MDHEN and CDR2 SYDVKM. Per the original methods: Reference gene primer amplification gave nucleated cell count estimates. The table came from immunoSEQ multiplex PCR; TCRdb's copy has only in-frame clones and leaves some out. V and J calls and clone size are as listed in that table; D and trimming were resolved from the DNA. The data show roughly 70,000 clones, 80% to 95% seen once.

This TCR was recovered from a woman in her sixties with active COVID-19. The specimen was peripheral blood. This rearrangement joins TRBV28 to TRBJ2-7; 7 nucleotides agree with TRBD2. This CDR3 reads CASSLTGGTTYEQYF. The CDR3 region has the DNA TGTGCCAGCAGTTTAACGGGAGGAACGACTTACGAGCAGTACTTC.